This T cell receptor beta chain emerged from a study of blood T cell repertoires in COVID-19. The method was immunoSEQ multiplex PCR; TCRdb's version includes in-frame clones alone and lacks a portion of them. The data show 270,000 or so clones, approximately 90% seen once. This clone has just one count. The J segment lost 5 bases and the V segment lost 10 bases, leaving 15 bases of the junction unmatched. CDR1 and CDR2 from the germline V gene are ENHRY and SYGVKD. The CDR3 is 17 residues long. Material: PBMCs or T cells enriched from blood (not recorded which). The genes are TRBV10-3 and TRBJ2-1; 12 bases agree with TRBD2. The sequence was collected from a woman under 40 with acute COVID-19. The CDR3: CATSSEMTSGRDNEQFF. The CDR3 DNA is TGTGCCACCTCCTCAGAAATGACTAGCGGGAGAGACAATGAGCAGTTCTTC.